This T cell receptor beta chain was captured by sequencing in a study of shared clonotypes between healthy human individuals. Study-level findings and limits: Across subsets, estimated richness was generally greater for naive than for memory populations.

CDR3 length equals 16 residues. Trimming took 6 bases from V and 0 from J, leaving 18 bases between them. The germline gives CDR1 SEHNR, CDR2 FQNEAQ (reference sequence). Regarding this clone: The antigen remains undetermined.

The authors split each subset's genomic DNA evenly across several immunoSEQ plates. Method: immunoSEQ multiplex PCR; TCRdb's copy keeps in-frame clones and lacks some. The data hold about 980,000 clones, with 76% observed a single time. Each sample came from a Caucasian adult donor living in Nashville, Tennessee. The receptor was derived from a man in his late teens or twenties in good health. The sample comprised memory CD4+ T cells sorted from blood. Stated subset: CD45RA-negative fraction. The chain links TRBV7-9 to TRBJ2-7, with D possibly TRBD2 on 5 matching bases. CDR3: CASSRTGFIGSYEQYF. Written as DNA, the CDR3 is TGTGCCAGCAGTCGGACGGGGTTTATTGGCTCCTACGAGCAGTACTTC.